The clone carrying this T cell receptor (beta chain) was seen many times. Its antigen is unidentified. The time point here: newly diagnosed GD, antithyroid drugs for less than 3 months. RNA isolated from PBMCs was used to make the TCR library. The germline CDR1 and CDR2 sequences are MDHEN and SYDVKM. With 6 bases clipped from V and 0 bases from J, the junction kept 14 bases outside the gene matches. This CDR3 spans 18 amino acids. The data originate from a study of regulatory T cells in long-lasting Graves disease. The authors built TCR beta libraries using iRepertoire HTBI primers and Arm-PCR of CDR3 regions. TCRdb used MiXCR to reprocess the multiplex PCR reads, holding one entry per CDR3 protein. This table holds 400,000 to 550,000 distinct CDR3 sequences, less than 20% found once. Study-wide results and limits: Persistent disease exhibited a predilection for TRBV28, TRBJ1-2 and TRBJ2-5. A reduction in accuracy may have resulted from the small sample size. Relative to new patients (under 1,000), persistent patients exhibited greater sharing of public clonotypes (2,741).

The same data also contributed to another study, on T cells in Graves' hyperthyroidism and ophthalmopathy. According to that study: Blood also held most thyroid clonotypes expanded beyond 0.001.

Here the sequenced sample was peripheral blood mononuclear cells (PBMCs), taken at new diagnosis, from a patient treated with antithyroid drugs. The receptor's source is a woman aged 18-29 years with Graves disease. This chain uses TRBV28 with TRBJ2-3; 8 nucleotides match TRBD2. CDR3 bases: TGTGCCAGCAGCCCCGGGGTAGCGGGACCGACTAGCACAGATACGCAGTATTTT. This encodes CASSPGVAGPTSTDTQYF.